The 19 T cell receptor beta chains below all came from one sample that was sequenced in a study of lymphopenia after photon versus proton radiotherapy. Produced via immunoSEQ multiplex PCR; TCRdb's table is partial and in-frame only. Of roughly 40,000 clones detected, under 85% appear once; the ten largest clones hold roughly a quarter. Sequencing was performed on peripheral blood, taken from a patient treated with proton-based radiotherapy. The source of these receptors is a woman in her seventies with pancreatic cancer.

A single count supports this clone. The chain has TRBV18 and TRBJ2-1; 8 bases match TRBD2. The CDR3 covers 14 residues. CDR1 KGHSH and CDR2 LQKENI come from the germline V gene. V trimming: 3 bases; J trimming: 5 bases; junction bases outside the gene matches: 3. Here the CDR3 reads CASSPGLVDNEQFF. In nucleotides, the CDR3 is TGTGCCAGCTCACCGGGACTAGTAGACAATGAGCAGTTCTTC. Full variable domain (rest looked up from reference TRBV18 and TRBJ2-1): NAGVMQNPRHLVRRRGQEARLRCSPMKGHSHVYWYRQLPEEGLKFMVYLQKENIIDESGMPKERFSAEFPKEGPSILRIQQVVRGDSAAYFCASSPGLVDNEQFFGPGTRLTVL.

The V call is TRBV6-5, the J call TRBJ2-5; TRBD2 might be the D (6 bases). From germline, CDR1 is MNHEY and CDR2 SVGAGI. Trimming took off 3 bases at V and 1 base at J, with 15 bases between the two ends. The CDR3 loop spans 16 amino acids. The CDR3 sequence is CASSYGLSGFQETQYF. The CDR3 bases are TGTGCCAGCAGTTATGGCCTTAGCGGATTCCAAGAGACCCAGTACTTC.

V usage is TRBV19 and J usage is TRBJ1-5; tentative D call: TRBD1 (5 bases). This CDR3 region has 19 residues. Trimming left V 3 bases short and J 0 bases short, with 21 bases between. Germline V CDR1 and CDR2: LNHDA, SQIVND (reference sequence). CDR3 nucleotide sequence: TGTGCCAGTAGTATTGCTGCAACCGGGACCTCCTATAGCAATCAGCCCCAGCATTTT. Amino acids: CASSIAATGTSYSNQPQHF.

CDR3 sequence (DNA): TGTGCCAGCAGTTACTCGGCAGTAAGCTCCTACGAGCAGTACTTC. Protein product: CASSYSAVSSYEQYF. This chain uses TRBV6-5 with TRBJ2-7; D not resolved. Per the germline V gene, CDR1 is MNHEY and CDR2 is SVGAGI. V shed 0 bases and J shed 0 bases, with 9 bases lying between them. This CDR3 has 15 residues.

As for this clone: Compared with germline, one end of the junction differs, possibly owing to a read error. This sequence joins TRBV29-1 and TRBJ2-7; unclear D gene. The CDR3 is made up of 13 amino acids. Germline CDR1 SQVTM, CDR2 ANQGSEA. CDR3 nucleotides: TGCAGCCTTGAAGATCAAGTCAGCCACGAGCAGCACTTC. It yields the protein CSLEDQVSHEQHF.

The chain couples TRBV6-1 to TRBJ1-5, with TRBD1 matching 8 bases. V lost 4 bases to trimming and J lost 10 bases; unmatched junction nucleotides: 9. CDR1 is MNHNS, CDR2 SASEGT, per germline. CDR3 length: 14 amino acids. The CDR3 loop is CASSGRTGGDPQHF. CDR3 nucleotides: TGTGCCAGCAGTGGGAGAACAGGGGGAGATCCCCAGCATTTT.

This clone has only a few counts. The chain recombines TRBV18 with TRBJ2-1; D is uncertain. The CDR3 is 18 residues long. Between the trimmed V and J ends, which lost 2 bases and 7 bases, there was a span of 24 bases. Germline V gene lookup returns CDR1 KGHSH and CDR2 LQKENI. CDR3 region: CASSPDRASPLRWNEQFF. In DNA, the CDR3 is TGTGCCAGCTCACCAGATCGAGCTAGTCCCCTTCGTTGGAATGAGCAGTTCTTC.

The rearrangement joins TRBV5-6 to TRBJ1-2; unclear D gene. The CDR3 extends over 13 amino acids. Trimming cost V 5 bases and J 3 bases, with 11 bases left between them. CDR1 SGHDT and CDR2 YYEEEE come from the germline V gene. For the CDR3, the DNA is TGTGCCAGCAGTGAATGGGCAGACTATGGCTACACCTTC. Amino acid sequence: CASSEWADYGYTF.

This clone was seen just once. V is TRBV21-1 and J is TRBJ2-2. TRBV21-1 is deemed a pseudogene. The CDR3 is 13 residues long. The CDR3: CASWTARTGELFF. The CDR3 DNA is TGTGCCAGCTGGACCGCGCGCACCGGGGAGCTGTTTTTT.

DNA for the CDR3: TGTGCCAGCAGCTTGATCCCGGGACAGGGGGTTTACAATGAGCAGTTCTTC. It translates to CASSLIPGQGVYNEQFF. The chain is built from TRBV5-5 and TRBJ2-1; 11 bases are shared with TRBD1. V was pared by 1 base and J by 4 bases, with 7 bases of the junction left unmatched. This CDR3 has 17 residues. Germline-derived CDR1 and CDR2 are SGHKS and YYEKEE (reference sequence).

This chain joins TRBV18 and TRBJ1-4; TRBD1 is a possible D gene (6 bases). The CDR3 loop spans 13 amino acids. Germline CDR1 KGHSH, CDR2 LQKENI. V lost 3 bases, J lost 7 bases, and 9 bases lay in between. CDR3 nucleotides: TGTGCCAGCTCACCTAGGACAGCTGAAAAACTGTTTTTT. This gives the protein CASSPRTAEKLFF.

The genes are TRBV29-1 and TRBJ1-4; 7 bases are a match to TRBD1. Germline loops: CDR1 SQVTM, CDR2 ANQGSEA. There are 13 residues in the CDR3. Trimming took 6 bases from V and 3 from J; bases not matched to a gene: 4. The CDR3, as DNA: TGCAGCGTACTCGGGACAGCTAATGAAAAACTGTTTTTT. This sequence encodes CSVLGTANEKLFF. Complete variable domain (other parts from reference TRBV29-1 and TRBJ1-4): SAVISQKPSRDICQRGTSLTIQCQVDSQVTMMFWYRQQPGQSLTLIATANQGSEATYESGFVIDKFPISRPNLTFSTLTVSNMSPEDSSIYLCSVLGTANEKLFFGSGTQLSVL.

The rearrangement joins TRBV10-3 to TRBJ2-6; D uncertain. Trimming took 4 bases from V and 0 from J, leaving 10 bases between them. The CDR3 covers 16 residues. Germline CDR1 ENHRY, CDR2 SYGVKD. DNA of the CDR3: TGTGCCATCAGTGGACATGCCTTCTCTGGGGCCAACGTCCTGACTTTC. As protein: CAISGHAFSGANVLTF.

This clone was picked up one time. The V call is TRBV6-6, the J call TRBJ2-7; D is unclear. The germline V and J ends were trimmed by 6 bases and 3 bases, with 6 bases remaining between them. Germline CDR1 and CDR2: MNHNY and SVGAGI (reference sequence). CDR3 length: 11 amino acids. The CDR3 nucleotides read TGTGCCAGCAGCCACCACTACGAGCAGTACTTC. Amino acid sequence: CASSHHYEQYF.

This rearrangement joins TRBV18 to TRBJ2-3, with 8 bases lining up with TRBD1. This CDR3 contains 15 residues. Trimming at V came to 3 bases and at J to 5 bases, leaving 7 bases not matched to a gene. Looked up from germline, CDR1 is KGHSH and CDR2 is LQKENI. CDR3 DNA sequence: TGTGCCAGCTCACCCCTAGCCAGGGGGCGAGATACGCAGTATTTT. Translated, it gives CASSPLARGRDTQYF.

This clone was recorded once. The chain has TRBV11-2 and TRBJ2-2; TRBD2 matches 10 bases. Looked up from germline, CDR1 is SGHAT and CDR2 is FQNNGV. The V and J ends lost 1 base and 2 bases, in that order; junction bases with no gene match: 4. This CDR3 has 17 residues. The CDR3 region has the DNA TGTGCCAGCAGCTTAGTGGCTAGCGGGGGTAACACCGGGGAGCTGTTTTTT. This codes for CASSLVASGGNTGELFF.

The V gene is TRBV18, the J gene TRBJ1-1, with D tentatively TRBD1 (5 bases). The CDR3 loop spans 14 amino acids. Germline V gives CDR1 KGHSH, CDR2 LQKENI. Trimming took 5 bases from V and 2 from J, leaving 12 bases between them. The CDR3 loop reads CASSTTESNTEAFF. CDR3 coding DNA: TGTGCCAGCTCAACGACAGAGTCTAACACTGAAGCTTTCTTT.

This clone was observed a few times. The chain uses TRBV5-8 and TRBJ2-7, with no clear D. V was clipped by 0 bases and J by 1 base, with 8 bases between them. The CDR3 spans 14 residues. CDR1 is SGHTS, CDR2 YDEGEE, per germline. The CDR3 sequence: CASSLVGSSYEQYF. The CDR3 DNA reads TGTGCCAGCAGCTTGGTAGGCAGTTCCTACGAGCAGTACTTC.

The chain carries TRBV5-5 and TRBJ2-7; perhaps TRBD1 as D (5 bases). The CDR3 has 15 residues. CDR1 and CDR2 (germline): SGHKS, YYEKEE (reference sequence). V was shortened by 4 bases and J by 0 bases, with 14 bases between the two germline ends. The CDR3 sequence is CASSVTEYRSYEQYF. The CDR3 coding sequence is TGTGCCAGCAGCGTGACAGAGTATCGCTCCTACGAGCAGTACTTC.